A single sample is the source of the 14 T cell receptor beta chains below, sequenced in a study of beta chain features in type 1 diabetes. The antigens of these receptors remain unknown. General study findings and limits: Moderate but significant shortening of TCRB CDR3s was recorded in all four CD4+ subsets from Type 1 diabetes patients.

The entirety of the isolated RNA underwent reverse transcription, so expressed TCRB transcripts were sequenced. The data were produced by immunoSEQ multiplex PCR, yet TCRdb's version contains in-frame clones alone and is incomplete. In the table there are a few hundred thousand clones, 11% of which are singletons. Sequencing was performed on naive CD4+ T cells from blood. These receptors came from a man under 40 with type 1 diabetes.

The rearrangement joins TRBV4-2 to TRBJ2-1, with TRBD2 identical over 9 bases. The length of the CDR3 is 15 residues. The junction had 8 bases not matched to a gene; V was cut back by 4 bases and J by 7 bases. The V gene's germline CDR1 is LGHNA and CDR2 YNFKEQ. CDR3 in DNA: TGTGCCAGCAGCCCAGGCGGCGGGGGGGCGAATGAGCAGTTCTTC. The encoded protein is CASSPGGGGANEQFF.

This clone turned up a few times. The J gene is TRBJ1-5, the V gene TRBV29-1; unclear D gene. Germline CDR1 and CDR2: SQVTM and ANQGSEA. V was cut by 2 bases and J by 2 bases, with 7 bases left in between. The CDR3 has 13 residues. The CDR3 sequence is CSVEPGGNQPQHF. DNA of the CDR3: TGCAGCGTTGAACCCGGAGGCAATCAGCCCCAGCATTTT.

This chain connects TRBV10-3 to TRBJ1-2, with TRBD1 matching 8 bases. The CDR3 contains 15 residues. J was trimmed by 0 bases and V by 6 bases; bases with no gene match: 6. Germline values: CDR1 ENHRY, CDR2 SYGVKD. This CDR3 reads CAIRDHRGTNYGYTF. Written as DNA, the CDR3 is TGTGCCATCAGAGATCACAGGGGGACTAACTATGGCTACACCTTC.

The chain couples TRBV4-1 to TRBJ1-5; D not resolved. Trimming shortened V by 1 base and J by 0 bases, and 10 bases separated the two germline ends. The CDR3 length is 16 residues. CDR1 and CDR2 from the germline V gene are MGHRA and YSYEKL. The CDR3 loop reads CASSQVGSYSNQPQHF. The CDR3 DNA reads as TGCGCCAGCAGCCAAGTCGGGTCCTATAGCAATCAGCCCCAGCATTTT.

This clone has only a few counts. V gene TRBV7-9 combines with J gene TRBJ1-1; no reliable D call. The CDR3 is 13 amino acids. The V gene lost 4 bases and the J gene lost 4 bases, with 10 bases spanning the gap. Germline V lookup: CDR1 SEHNR, CDR2 FQNEAQ (reference sequence). The DNA of the CDR3 is TGTGCCAGCAGCTCCTCGGGATCCACTGAAGCTTTCTTT. Amino acids: CASSSSGSTEAFF. Full variable domain (outside the CDR3, taken from reference TRBV7-9 and TRBJ1-1): DTGVSQNPRHKITKRGQNVTFRCDPISEHNRLYWYRQTLGQGPEFLTYFQNEAQLEKSRLLSDRFSAERPKGSFSTLEIQRTEQGDSAMYLCASSSSGSTEAFFGQGTRLTVV.

The gene calls are TRBV5-1 and TRBJ1-2, with D possibly being TRBD1 (5 bases). V shed 3 bases and J shed 4 bases, with 16 bases lying between them. The CDR3 consists of 15 residues. CDR1 is SGHRS and CDR2 is YFSETQ in the germline V gene. The CDR3 loop is CASSSGPMGTYGYTF. The CDR3 region has the DNA TGCGCCAGCAGCTCAGGGCCCATGGGTACCTATGGCTACACCTTC. The full variable domain, in which reference TRBV5-1 and TRBJ1-2 provide the parts outside the CDR3, is KAGVTQTPRYLIKTRGQQVTLSCSPISGHRSVSWYQQTPGQGLQFLFEYFSETQRNKGNFPGRFSGRQFSNSRSEMNVSTLELGDSALYLCASSSGPMGTYGYTFGSGTRLTVV.

This clone appeared a few times. The chain carries TRBV5-1 and TRBJ2-7; tentative D call: TRBD1 (5 bases). V shed 0 bases and J shed 3 bases, with 16 bases lying between them. This CDR3 comprises 16 residues. CDR1 is SGHRS, CDR2 YFSETQ, per germline. The CDR3 DNA reads as TGCGCCAGCAGCTTGGTTACTGGGGCCCGGGTCTACGAGCAGTACTTC. This encodes CASSLVTGARVYEQYF.

The sample holds a few counts of this clone. Different DNA sequences within this sample yield the same CDR3. The V gene is TRBV2, the J gene TRBJ1-5; a possible D gene is TRBD1 (6 bases). CDR1 is SNHLY, CDR2 FYNNEI, per germline. The CDR3 runs to 13 residues. Between the trimmed V and J ends, which lost 4 bases and 4 bases, there was a span of 8 bases. In DNA form, the CDR3 reads TGTGCCAGCAGTGGAACAGGGAATCAGCCCCAGCATTTT. This encodes CASSGTGNQPQHF.

This chain joins TRBV9 and TRBJ2-3, with TRBD1 as a possible D gene (5 bases). The germline gives CDR1 SGDLS, CDR2 YYNGEE. CDR3 length equals 15 residues. Trimming removed 0 bases at V and 2 bases at J, with 10 bases between. The CDR3 here is CASSVGTLNTDTQYF. CDR3 DNA sequence: TGTGCCAGCAGCGTAGGGACACTCAACACAGATACGCAGTATTTT.

This clone was seen more than once but under ten times. This chain joins TRBV4-1 and TRBJ2-7; D unresolved. This CDR3 has 14 amino acids. Germline lookup yields CDR1 MGHRA and CDR2 YSYEKL. The V end lost 0 bases, the J end lost 2 bases, and 8 bases lay between the germline ends. In DNA form, the CDR3 reads TGCGCCAGCAGCCAAGATCCCCCTACCTACGAGCAGTACTTC. It yields the protein CASSQDPPTYEQYF.

The genes are TRBV9 and TRBJ2-2, with TRBD2 matching 12 bases. The CDR3 has 16 residues. CDR1 and CDR2 from the germline V gene are SGDLS and YYNGEE. Trimming removed 3 bases from V and 5 bases from J; junction bases left unmatched: 5. Here the CDR3 DNA reads TGTGCCAGCAGCGCGACTAGCGGGGGTGCTACCGGGGAGCTGTTTTTT. Encoded protein: CASSATSGGATGELFF. Complete variable domain (other parts from reference TRBV9 and TRBJ2-2): DSGVTQTPKHLITATGQRVTLRCSPRSGDLSVYWYQQSLDQGLQFLIQYYNGEERAKGNILERFSAQQFPDLHSELNLSSLELGDSALYFCASSATSGGATGELFFGEGSRLTVL.

The V gene is TRBV7-2, the J gene TRBJ2-7, with D possibly being TRBD2 (5 bases). CDR1 is SGHTA, CDR2 FQGNSA, per germline. Deletions cut 3 bases from V and 3 bases from J, with 9 bases between. The CDR3 contains 13 residues. The CDR3 nucleotides read TGTGCCAGCAGCTTGAGGGAAATCTACGAGCAGTACTTC. Translated: CASSLREIYEQYF.

This clone has more than one count but fewer than ten. The DNA of the CDR3 is TGTGCCAGCAGCTTAAGTGGGCAAAACATTCAGTACTTC. Protein product: CASSLSGQNIQYF. This chain joins TRBV7-2 and TRBJ2-4; no reliable D call. The V gene lost 2 bases and the J gene lost 5 bases, with 7 bases spanning the gap. This CDR3 contains 13 residues. Germline values: CDR1 SGHTA, CDR2 FQGNSA.

V gene TRBV18 combines with J gene TRBJ1-1, with D unresolved. The V gene lost 4 bases and the J gene lost 1 base, with 4 bases spanning the gap. Germline V CDR1 and CDR2: KGHSH, LQKENI. The CDR3 covers 12 residues. CDR3 amino acids: CASSLKNTEAFF. The CDR3 bases are TGTGCCAGCTCACTCAAGAACACTGAAGCTTTCTTT.